This T cell receptor beta chain was retrieved from a study of response to subunit inactivated influenza vaccine. The table lists this clonotype with many counts. Its antigen is not identified. The V end was cut by 6 bases, the J end by 6 bases, with 12 bases between. CDR1 and CDR2 from the germline V gene are SNHLY and FYNNEI. The CDR3 covers 12 residues. TCRdb ran MiXCR on the RT-PCR reads and lists one entry per CDR3 protein. The data contain approximately 160,000 distinct CDR3 sequences, about 10% of them singletons. Study-wide findings and caveats: Each seasonal flu vaccination may recruit only limited new T cells, authors suggested.

Sequencing was performed on CD8+ T cells sorted from PBMCs, taken less than 25 months after vaccination. The V call is TRBV2, the J call TRBJ2-7, with D unclear. This TCR came from a man between 45 and 75 years old who received an inactivated influenza vaccine. This CDR3 reads CASSTGDFEQYF. In DNA form, the CDR3 reads TGTGCCAGCAGCACGGGTGATTTCGAGCAGTACTTC.